This TCR beta chain was documented in a study of blood T cells in healthy people across ages. Study summary: About one barcoded beta molecule per two T cells was captured by template switching.

This clonotype was picked up many times. A second PCR, run for roughly 6 to 11 cycles, used a sample-barcoded 5' primer plus a J-beta primer mix. TCRdb recomputed calls from the 5' RACE reads with MiXCR, one row per CDR3 protein. The repertoire has approximately 730,000 distinct CDR3 sequences, about 55% of them found once; the top ten carry roughly two fifths. Trimming removed 5 bases at V and 3 bases at J, with 5 bases between. CDR1 and CDR2 (germline): MNHEY, SVGAGI. The CDR3 is made up of 11 amino acids. Healthy Caucasians from Russia aged roughly 6 to 90 served as donors. This chain uses TRBV6-5 with TRBJ2-7; D may correspond to TRBD1 or TRBD2 (5 bases each). The sequence derives from an elderly man in good health. The specimen was blood. CDR3 sequence: CASSGGYEQYF. CDR3 sequence (DNA): TGTGCCAGCAGTGGGGGCTACGAGCAGTACTTC.